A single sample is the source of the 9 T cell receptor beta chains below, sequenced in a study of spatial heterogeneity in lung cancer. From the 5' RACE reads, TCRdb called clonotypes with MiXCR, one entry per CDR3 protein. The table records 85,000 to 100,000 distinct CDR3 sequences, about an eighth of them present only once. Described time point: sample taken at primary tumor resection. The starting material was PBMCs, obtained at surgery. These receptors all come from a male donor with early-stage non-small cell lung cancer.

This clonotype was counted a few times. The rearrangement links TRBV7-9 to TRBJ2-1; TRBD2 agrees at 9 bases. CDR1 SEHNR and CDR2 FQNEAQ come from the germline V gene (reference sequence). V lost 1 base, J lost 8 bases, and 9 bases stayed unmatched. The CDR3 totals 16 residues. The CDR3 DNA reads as TGTGCCAGCAGCTTAGACGCGGGAGGGCTAGGCTATGAGCAGTTCTTC. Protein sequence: CASSLDAGGLGYEQFF.

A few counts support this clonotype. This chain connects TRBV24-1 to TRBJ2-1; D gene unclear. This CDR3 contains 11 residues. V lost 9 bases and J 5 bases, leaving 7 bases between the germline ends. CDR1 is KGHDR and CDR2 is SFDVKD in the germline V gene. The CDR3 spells CATRLNNEQFF. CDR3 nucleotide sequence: TGTGCCACCCGACTCAACAATGAGCAGTTCTTC.

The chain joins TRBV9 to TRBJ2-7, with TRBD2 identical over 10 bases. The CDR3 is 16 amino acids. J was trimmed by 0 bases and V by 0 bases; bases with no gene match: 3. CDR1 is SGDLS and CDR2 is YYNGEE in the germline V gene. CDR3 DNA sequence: TGTGCCAGCAGCGTAGGCACTAGCGGGAACTCCTACGAGCAGTACTTC. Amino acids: CASSVGTSGNSYEQYF.

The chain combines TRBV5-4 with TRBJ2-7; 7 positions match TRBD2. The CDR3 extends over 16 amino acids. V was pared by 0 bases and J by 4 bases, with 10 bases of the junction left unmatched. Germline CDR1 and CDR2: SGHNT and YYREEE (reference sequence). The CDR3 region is CASSLAPGGRLYEQYF. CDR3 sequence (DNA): TGTGCCAGCAGCTTGGCCCCCGGCGGGAGACTTTACGAGCAGTACTTC. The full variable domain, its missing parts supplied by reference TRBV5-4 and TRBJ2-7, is ETGVTQSPTHLIKTRGQQVTLRCSSQSGHNTVSWYQQALGQGPQFIFQYYREEENGRGNFPPRFSGLQFPNYSSELNVNALELDDSALYLCASSLAPGGRLYEQYFGPGTRLTVT.

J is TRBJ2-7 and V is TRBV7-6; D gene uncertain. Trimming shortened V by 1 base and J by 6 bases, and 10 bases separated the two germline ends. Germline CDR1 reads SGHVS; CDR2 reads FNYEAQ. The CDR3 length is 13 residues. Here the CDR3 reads CASSLVHPSEQYF. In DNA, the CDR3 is TGTGCCAGCAGCTTAGTCCACCCTAGCGAGCAGTACTTC. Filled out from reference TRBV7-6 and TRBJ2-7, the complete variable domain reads GAGVSQSPRYKVTKRGQDVALRCDPISGHVSLYWYRQALGQGPEFLTYFNYEAQQDKSGLPNDRFSAERPEGSISTLTIQRTEQRDSAMYRCASSLVHPSEQYFGPGTRLTVT.

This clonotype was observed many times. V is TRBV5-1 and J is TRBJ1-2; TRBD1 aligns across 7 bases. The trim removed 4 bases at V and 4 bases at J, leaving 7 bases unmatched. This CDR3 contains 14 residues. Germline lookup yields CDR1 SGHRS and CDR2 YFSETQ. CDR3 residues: CASSPTGESYGYTF. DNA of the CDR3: TGCGCCAGCAGCCCTACAGGGGAGTCCTATGGCTACACCTTC.

CDR3 residues: CAIMRSRGNTEAFF. The CDR3 DNA follows: TGTGCCATCATGCGGAGCAGGGGGAACACTGAAGCTTTCTTT. V and J are TRBV10-3 and TRBJ1-1, with D perhaps matching TRBD1 (6 bases). V shed 7 bases and J shed 1 base, with 13 bases lying between them. Germline V gene sequence: CDR1 ENHRY, CDR2 SYGVKD. This CDR3 has 14 residues.

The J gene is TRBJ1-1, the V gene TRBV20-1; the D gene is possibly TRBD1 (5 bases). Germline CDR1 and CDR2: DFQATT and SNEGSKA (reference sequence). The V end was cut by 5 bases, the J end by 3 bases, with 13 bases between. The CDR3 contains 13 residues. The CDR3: CSAQPPGDTEAFF. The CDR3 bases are TGCAGTGCTCAACCCCCGGGGGACACTGAAGCTTTCTTT.

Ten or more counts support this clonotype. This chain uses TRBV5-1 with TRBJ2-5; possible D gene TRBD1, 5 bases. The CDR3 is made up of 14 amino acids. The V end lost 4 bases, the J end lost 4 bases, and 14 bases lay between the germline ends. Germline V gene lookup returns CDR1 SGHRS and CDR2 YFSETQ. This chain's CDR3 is CASSTPQGRETQYF. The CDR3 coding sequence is TGCGCCAGCAGCACCCCCCAGGGTCGAGAGACCCAGTACTTC.